Listed below are T cell receptor beta chains from one sample, sequenced in a study of T cell repertoires and leukemia-associated antigens. For these TCRs, the target antigens are not known. TCRdb reprocessed the 5' RACE reads via MiXCR and lists one record per CDR3 protein. Of roughly 12,000 distinct CDR3 sequences in the sample, about 41% were seen once. The sample consisted of CD3+ T cells sorted from blood and cultured. The receptors were sampled from a female donor in good health. Each CDR3 is given with its conserved first and last residue.

v_gene | len | CDR3aa
TRBV27 | 12 | CASSSGGVPQHF
TRBV7-8 | 15 | CVSSLGGAESYGYTF
TRBV7-9 | 14 | CASSLTGEVTEAFF
TRBV7-9 | 18 | CASSPPTGTARGTDTQYF
TRBV19 | 15 | CASSAGTGFYTEAFF
TRBV4-1 | 14 | CASSQEGGLNEQFF
TRBV5-1 | 13 | CASRWGSGETQYF
TRBV28 | 13 | CACSSSSNEKLFF
TRBV11-2 | 14 | CASSLEGDPGELFF
TRBV20-1 | 13 | CSARTGGPDTQYF
TRBV27 | 17 | CGSSLMFPGTETGELFF
TRBV20-1 | 13 | CSAKGTVNQPQHF
TRBV5-5 | 15 | CASSISDRVDYEQYF
TRBV7-9 | 15 | CASSLSGTYQETQYF
TRBV10-3 | 13 | CAISVRDDTEAFF
TRBV5-6 | 14 | CASSSTSGSREQFF
TRBV7-3 | 16 | CASSRDSRTSTDTQYF
TRBV9 | 13 | CASSSGGRSEAFF
TRBV20-1 | 13 | CRAWRAFAYEQYF
TRBV20-1 | 15 | CSARDIRGSYNEQFF
TRBV15 | 14 | CPTSRDFGNQPQHF